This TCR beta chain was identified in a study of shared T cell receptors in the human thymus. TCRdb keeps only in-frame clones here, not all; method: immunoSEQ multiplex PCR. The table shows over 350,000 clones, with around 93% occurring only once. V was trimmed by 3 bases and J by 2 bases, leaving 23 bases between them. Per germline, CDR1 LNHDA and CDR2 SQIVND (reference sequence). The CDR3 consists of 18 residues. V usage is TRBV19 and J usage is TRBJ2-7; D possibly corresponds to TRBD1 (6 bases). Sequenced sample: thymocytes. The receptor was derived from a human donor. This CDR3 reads CASSIFHPRGGIAYEQYF. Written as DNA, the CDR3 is TGTGCCAGTAGTATCTTTCACCCCAGGGGTGGGATAGCCTACGAGCAGTACTTC.